These 19 T cell receptor beta chains share one sample of origin, sequenced in a study of shared clonotypes between healthy human individuals. TCRdb's table, derived via immunoSEQ multiplex PCR, lists solely in-frame clones and lacks some. This table has some 480,000 clones, roughly 85% appearing once. Sequencing was done on a sample of PBMCs. The receptors were gathered from a woman in her thirties or forties in good health. Some clones in this sample may be carry-over from other donors' samples.

The V gene is TRBV7-8, the J gene TRBJ2-3; 15 nucleotides agree with TRBD2. CDR1 is SGHVS, CDR2 FQNEAQ, per germline. CDR3 length equals 17 residues. V trimming: 3 bases; J trimming: 2 bases; junction bases outside the gene matches: 3. This chain's CDR3 is CASSLGLAGGTTDTQYF. For the CDR3, the DNA is TGTGCCAGCAGCTTGGGACTAGCGGGAGGAACCACAGATACGCAGTATTTT.

This clone was seen only a few times. The V gene is TRBV5-1, the J gene TRBJ1-1, with TRBD1 matching over 9 bases. Germline trimming cut 4 bases from V and 5 bases from J; bases unmatched to any gene: 9. Germline-derived CDR1 and CDR2 are SGHRS and YFSETQ. The CDR3 contains 15 residues. CDR3 DNA sequence: TGCGCCAGCAGCGCAAGACCGGGACAGGGAACTGAAGCTTTCTTT. This encodes CASSARPGQGTEAFF.

This clone was seen only a few times. The V and J genes are TRBV10-3 and TRBJ2-5; 12 nucleotides agree with TRBD2. V dropped 5 bases and J dropped 2; count of bases not matched to a gene: 3. The germline V gene encodes CDR1 ENHRY and CDR2 SYGVKD. This CDR3 contains 15 residues. The DNA for the CDR3 is TGTGCCATCAGTAGGACTAGCGGGGCACAAGAGACCCAGTACTTC. It yields the protein CAISRTSGAQETQYF.

A few counts support this clone. This rearrangement joins TRBV9 to TRBJ2-1; TRBD2 agrees at 7 bases. V was pared by 3 bases and J by 10 bases, with 13 bases of the junction left unmatched. Looked up from germline, CDR1 is SGDLS and CDR2 is YYNGEE. The CDR3 is 15 amino acids. CDR3 nucleotides: TGTGCCAGCAGCGCCGGACTAGTCAGGTCTGGCGAGCAGTTCTTC. Its protein product is CASSAGLVRSGEQFF.

The genes are TRBV9 and TRBJ2-1; D may be TRBD2 (6 bases). The CDR3 has 15 amino acids. Germline loops: CDR1 SGDLS, CDR2 YYNGEE. Trimming stripped 0 bases from V and 9 bases from J, with 16 bases between. DNA for the CDR3: TGTGCCAGCAGCGTAGCTACAGCGGGTTGGGGTGAGCAGTTCTTC. Amino acid sequence: CASSVATAGWGEQFF.

The rearrangement joins TRBV30 to TRBJ1-4, with TRBD1 matching 9 bases. Germline V gene lookup returns CDR1 GTSNPN and CDR2 SVGIG (reference sequence). J gave up 8 bases and V 3 bases, and 10 bases lay outside the gene matches. The CDR3 has 15 residues. The CDR3 region has the DNA TGTGCCTGGAGGCCTACAGGGGGCGCCCGGGAAAAACTGTTTTTT. It encodes CAWRPTGGAREKLFF.

This rearrangement joins TRBV4-2 to TRBJ2-5, with D possibly TRBD2 on 7 matching bases. Germline CDR1 reads LGHNA; CDR2 reads YNFKEQ. The CDR3 is made up of 16 amino acids. The V and J ends lost 0 bases and 4 bases respectively, with 15 bases between them. The CDR3, as DNA: TGTGCCAGCAGCCAAGATGGGGGCGGGAGCCCAGAGACCCAGTACTTC. Its translation: CASSQDGGGSPETQYF.

The rearrangement uses TRBV28 and TRBJ2-5, with no clear D. Trimming took 2 bases from V and 2 from J, leaving 9 bases between them. Germline values: CDR1 MDHEN, CDR2 SYDVKM. The CDR3 loop spans 14 amino acids. The DNA of the CDR3 is TGTGCCAGCAGTTTACCCGGACCGCAAGAGACCCAGTACTTC. It specifies CASSLPGPQETQYF.

The chain joins TRBV7-6 to TRBJ2-1, with 14 bases matching TRBD2. V shed 1 base, J shed 2 bases, and the junction held 4 bases outside the gene matches. Germline-derived CDR1 and CDR2 are SGHVS and FNYEAQ. CDR3 length: 18 residues. CDR3 residues: CASSLGTSGRTAYNEQFF. DNA of the CDR3: TGTGCCAGCAGCTTAGGGACTAGCGGGAGGACGGCCTACAATGAGCAGTTCTTC.

The V gene is TRBV30, the J gene TRBJ1-2, with 8 bases lining up with TRBD1. The CDR3 has 14 residues. With 4 bases clipped from V and 6 bases from J, the junction kept 10 bases outside the gene matches. The germline CDR1 and CDR2 sequences are GTSNPN and SVGIG (reference sequence). CDR3 sequence reads: CAWTGQGSLDGYTF. CDR3 DNA: TGTGCCTGGACAGGACAGGGTAGTTTGGATGGCTACACCTTC.

The chain recombines TRBV5-4 with TRBJ2-1; D is ambiguous. Germline V gives CDR1 SGHNT, CDR2 YYREEE (reference sequence). This CDR3 comprises 15 residues. The V end lost 0 bases, the J end lost 6 bases, and 13 bases lay between the germline ends. The CDR3: CASSLVGRKLNEQFF. CDR3 nucleotide sequence: TGTGCCAGCAGCTTGGTTGGACGGAAACTCAATGAGCAGTTCTTC.

V is TRBV2 and J is TRBJ2-3; a possible D gene is TRBD1 (6 bases). V lost 7 bases to trimming and J lost 4 bases, with 6 bases between them. This CDR3 region has 11 residues. Germline loops: CDR1 SNHLY, CDR2 FYNNEI. The CDR3 sequence is CASNRADTQYF. As DNA, the CDR3 is TGTGCCAGCAACAGGGCAGATACGCAGTATTTT.

The chain recombines TRBV5-1 with TRBJ2-2; TRBD2 aligns across 10 bases. The junction had 2 bases not matched to a gene; V was cut back by 0 bases and J by 3 bases. This CDR3 is built from 16 residues. The V gene's germline CDR1 is SGHRS and CDR2 YFSETQ. Here the CDR3 reads CASSLEGLADTGELFF. In nucleotides, the CDR3 is TGCGCCAGCAGCTTGGAAGGACTAGCGGACACCGGGGAGCTGTTTTTT.

This clone was observed a few times. One end of the junction fails to match germline, which may point to a read error. The V and J genes are TRBV18 and TRBJ1-5, with 9 bases identical to TRBD1. The CDR3 covers 13 residues. Germline V CDR1 and CDR2: KGHSH, LQKENI. The CDR3 reads CASSPPTRTGVYF. In DNA, the CDR3 is TGTGCCAGCTCACCCCCCACCCGGACAGGGGTTTATTTT.

This clone was counted between two and nine times. V and J are TRBV7-2 and TRBJ2-7; D is perhaps TRBD2 (5 bases). V lost 1 base and J 7 bases, leaving 11 bases between the germline ends. In germline, CDR1 is SGHTA, CDR2 FQGNSA. The CDR3 covers 13 residues. The CDR3 spells CASSLGWGVEQYF. CDR3 DNA: TGTGCCAGCAGCTTAGGATGGGGAGTAGAGCAGTACTTC.

The CDR3 is CASSEPGLAGFPEQYF. The CDR3 DNA reads as TGTGCCAGCAGTGAACCGGGACTAGCGGGTTTCCCCGAGCAGTACTTC. The chain is built from TRBV6-1 and TRBJ2-7; 12 positions agree with TRBD2. The CDR3 totals 16 residues. Trimming took 2 bases from V and 6 from J; bases not matched to a gene: 8. CDR1 is MNHNS and CDR2 is SASEGT in the germline V gene.

V gene TRBV19 combines with J gene TRBJ2-4; D is undetermined. The CDR3 extends over 14 amino acids. V lost 5 bases and J 3 bases, leaving 11 bases between the germline ends. Germline-derived CDR1 and CDR2 are LNHDA and SQIVND (reference sequence). DNA for the CDR3: TGTGCCAGTAGTGTGAACGGAGACAAAAACATTCAGTACTTC. Its translation: CASSVNGDKNIQYF.

The rearrangement links TRBV7-2 to TRBJ1-3; D is possibly TRBD1 (5 bases). Per the germline V gene, CDR1 is SGHTA and CDR2 is FQGNSA. The V gene lost 1 base and the J gene lost 9 bases, with 10 bases spanning the gap. The CDR3 spans 13 residues. CDR3: CASSLVVGGTIYF. As DNA, the CDR3 is TGTGCCAGCAGCTTAGTTGTTGGGGGCACCATATATTTT.

The V gene is TRBV25-1, the J gene TRBJ1-1; the match to TRBD1 covers 9 bases. There are 16 residues in the CDR3. Germline assignment: CDR1 MGHDK and CDR2 SYGVNS. The trim removed 3 bases at V and 4 bases at J, leaving 9 bases unmatched. CDR3 sequence reads: CASSDPGTGPGTEAFF. The CDR3 DNA reads TGTGCCAGCAGTGATCCCGGGACAGGGCCGGGCACTGAAGCTTTCTTT. Full variable domain (rest looked up from reference TRBV25-1 and TRBJ1-1): EADIYQTPRYLVIGTGKKITLECSQTMGHDKMYWYQQDPGMELHLIHYSYGVNSTEKGDLSSESTVSRIRTEHFPLTLESARPSHTSQYLCASSDPGTGPGTEAFFGQGTRLTVV.